This T cell receptor beta chain stems from a study of radiation and T cells in renal cell carcinoma. The overall study: Nephrectomy followed 15 Gy stereotactic body radiation by 4 weeks.

Regarding the study as a whole: Top tumor clonotypes rose in blood 2 weeks post-radiation, then contracted.

Remarks on this clone: What it recognizes is unknown.

Sequenced by immunoSEQ multiplex PCR; TCRdb stores in-frame clones only, minus some. The sample comprises some 130,000 clones, over 75% of which are singletons, and 1.5% to 2% rests with the top ten. CDR1 is KGHSH, CDR2 LQKENI, per germline. V shed 6 bases and J 7 bases; nucleotides not matched to a gene: 13. The CDR3 totals 15 residues. The time point is: blood 2 weeks post-SBRT. Treatment meaning: 15 Gy SBRT to primary tumor, nephrectomy 4 weeks later. Serial blood draws occurred at baseline and 2 and 4 weeks post-SBRT. Clear cell pathology was present in this patient's renal cell carcinoma. The source of this sequence is a woman aged 60 to 75 with renal cell carcinoma. Source: blood, taken from a patient whose treatment included radiotherapy and nephrectomy. This rearrangement joins TRBV18 to TRBJ2-7, with TRBD1 matching 9 bases. This CDR3 is CASSPKYRGRNEQYF. The CDR3 DNA follows: TGTGCCAGCTCGCCGAAATACAGGGGGCGTAATGAGCAGTACTTC.